Listed below are T cell receptor beta chains from one sample, sequenced in a study of regulatory T cells in long-lasting Graves disease. TCRdb re-analysed the multiplex PCR reads in MiXCR, keeping a single row per CDR3 protein. Of 540,000 or so distinct CDR3 sequences listed, less than 15% were seen once; the top ten hold roughly 10%. The same sample was also studied in work on T cells in Graves' hyperthyroidism and ophthalmopathy.

The material was peripheral blood mononuclear cells (PBMCs), obtained at new diagnosis, from a patient treated with antithyroid drugs. The source is a man younger than 45 with Graves disease. Each CDR3 is given with its conserved first and last residue. D genes are given only for firm matches. Clone size appears in some rows only: once, few, many, or a class for an expanded clone.

v_call	j_call	d_call	clone_size	cdr3_nt	cdr3_aa
TRBV20-1	TRBJ1-1	NA	NA	TGCAGTGCTTCCCTCGAGGGGCTGGCACGAGCTTTCTTT	CSASLEGLARAFF
TRBV24-1	TRBJ2-3	NA	few	TGTGCCACCAGTGATTCGTCGGCTAGCATGGGGTTCGATACGCAGTATTTT	CATSDSSASMGFDTQYF
TRBV6-2/TRBV6-3	TRBJ1-5	TRBD1	many	TGTGCCAGCAGTTACCCGGGACAGGGCGGGCAGCCCCAGCATTTT	CASSYPGQGGQPQHF
TRBV7-6	TRBJ2-7	NA	NA	TGTGCCAGCAGCTTAGATATAGGACACTACTACGAGCAGTACTTC	CASSLDIGHYYEQYF
TRBV10-2	TRBJ1-1	NA	NA	TGCGCCAGCAGTATGGTGAACACTGAAGCTTTCTTT	CASSMVNTEAFF
TRBV6-1	TRBJ1-4	TRBD1	NA	TGTGCCAGCAGGCAGACAGGGTTGGACGGGGAAAAACTGTTTTTT	CASRQTGLDGEKLFF
TRBV2	TRBJ1-5	NA	many	TGTGCCAGCAGTGAAGAGTCCTATAGCAATCAGCCCCAGCATTTT	CASSEESYSNQPQHF
TRBV12-3/TRBV12-4	TRBJ1-3	NA	NA	TGTGCCAGCACCGGAGTTTCTGGAAACACCATATATTTT	CASTGVSGNTIYF
TRBV19	TRBJ2-7	NA	many	TGTGCCAGTAGTAGACCGGGTCTCGCCTACGAGCAGTACTTC	CASSRPGLAYEQYF
TRBV13	TRBJ2-7	NA	many	TGTGCCACCGCGATCTCGGCGCGCTACGAGCAGTACTTC	CATAISARYEQYF
TRBV5-1	TRBJ2-7	TRBD2	few	TGCGCCAGCAGCTTTGGGGGAACTAGCGGGAGCGGCGAGCAGTACTTC	CASSFGGTSGSGEQYF
TRBV20-1	TRBJ2-5	NA	many	TGCAGTGCTAGTCGGGCAGACCCCGGGAGAGACGGCCAAGAGACCCAGTACTTC	CSASRADPGRDGQETQYF
TRBV3-1	TRBJ2-7	NA	NA	TGTGCCAGCAGCCCGATGGCAGGCTCCTACGAGCAGTACTTC	CASSPMAGSYEQYF
TRBV4-1	TRBJ2-7	TRBD2	NA	TGCGCCAGCAGCCAAGCCCCGGTGGTAGCGGGCCAGTACTTC	CASSQAPVVAGQYF
TRBV3-1	TRBJ2-1	NA	many	TGTGCCAGCAGCCAAGCTAGGTCGGGGCACAATGAGCAGTTCTTC	CASSQARSGHNEQFF
TRBV18	TRBJ2-3	TRBD2	many	TGTGCCAGCTCACCCTCCGGGACTAGCAGCACAGATACGCAGTATTTT	CASSPSGTSSTDTQYF
TRBV7-2	TRBJ2-5	TRBD2	many	TGTGCCAGCAGCCCTTCAGCGGGAGGGCTAGAGACCCAGTACTTC	CASSPSAGGLETQYF
TRBV12-3/TRBV12-4	TRBJ1-2	TRBD1	many	TGTGCCAGCAGGGCAGGGGGTGGGGATGGCTACACCTTC	CASRAGGGDGYTF
TRBV24-1	TRBJ2-7	NA	few	TGTGCCACCAGTGATTTGTTAGGGGCTAGAGGCGACGAGCAGTACTTC	CATSDLLGARGDEQYF
TRBV19	TRBJ2-3	TRBD1	few	TGTGCCAGTAGTCCGCCAGGACAGGGGCCAGATACGCAGTATTTT	CASSPPGQGPDTQYF
TRBV6-2/TRBV6-3	TRBJ2-1	TRBD1	few	TGTGCCAGCAGTTGGGGACAGGGGACTTCCAATGAGCAGTTCTTC	CASSWGQGTSNEQFF
TRBV24-1	TRBJ1-2	TRBD1	many	TGTGCCACCAGTGATTGGACAGGAGGGAGGTTGGGCTACACCTTC	CATSDWTGGRLGYTF
TRBV20-1	TRBJ1-1	NA	many	TGCAGTGCTAGAGATCAGGGGAACACTGAAGCTTTCTTT	CSARDQGNTEAFF
TRBV20-1	TRBJ1-5	NA	many	TGCAGTGCTAGAGTGGGGGGAAGCAATCAGCCCCAGCATTTT	CSARVGGSNQPQHF
TRBV29-1	TRBJ1-2	NA	many	TGCAGCGTCAGGACGGAAGCTAACTATGGCTACACCTTC	CSVRTEANYGYTF
TRBV6-1	TRBJ1-1	NA	NA	TGTGCCAGCGAAGGCTGGACTGAAGCTTTCTTT	CASEGWTEAFF
TRBV2	TRBJ2-2	TRBD2	many	TGTGCCAGCAGATCCCCGGGGGGGCGGAACACCGGGGAGCTGTTTTTT	CASRSPGGRNTGELFF
TRBV20-1	TRBJ1-3	NA	many	TGCAGTGCTAGAGATCCTTACGGGCTTCGATTGGGAAACACCATATATTTT	CSARDPYGLRLGNTIYF
TRBV25-1	TRBJ1-1	NA	many	TGTGCCAGCAGTGATGGGGGAAACACTGAAGCTTTCTTT	CASSDGGNTEAFF
TRBV6-1	TRBJ2-3	NA	NA	TGTGCCAGCAGCAGAAGGAGATTAGGCACAGATACGCAGTATTTT	CASSRRRLGTDTQYF
TRBV27	TRBJ2-4	NA	many	TGTGCCAGCAGTTCTAACAGGCAGGGGAAAAACATTCAGTACTTC	CASSSNRQGKNIQYF
TRBV19	TRBJ2-3	TRBD2	many	TGTGCCAGTAGTATGATCCTAGCGGGGAGCACAGATACGCAGTATTTT	CASSMILAGSTDTQYF
TRBV24-1	TRBJ2-7	TRBD2	many	TGTGCCACCAGTGATTCCACTAGCGGTGAGCAGTACTTC	CATSDSTSGEQYF
TRBV27	TRBJ2-3	TRBD1	many	TGTGCCAGCAGTTTGTCTACAGGGGACGGGGATACGCAGTATTTT	CASSLSTGDGDTQYF
TRBV5-6	TRBJ2-3	NA	many	TGTGCCAGCAGCCCGGGGAGTTATAGCACAGATACGCAGTATTTT	CASSPGSYSTDTQYF
TRBV3-1	TRBJ1-1	NA	many	TGTGCCAGCAGCCAAGTATGGACGAACACTGAAGCTTTCTTT	CASSQVWTNTEAFF
TRBV20-1	TRBJ1-6	TRBD1	NA	TGCAGTGCTAAGGACAGGCGTAATTCACCCCTCCACTTT	CSAKDRRNSPLHF
TRBV30	TRBJ2-1	NA	many	TGTGCCTGGAGCCCGAACTCCCCTCAGGCTGAGCAGTTCTTC	CAWSPNSPQAEQFF
TRBV5-1	TRBJ2-2	NA	NA	TGCGCCAGCAGCTTGGCCTCGTCAGGGGGGACCGGGGAGCTGTTTTTT	CASSLASSGGTGELFF
TRBV10-3	TRBJ1-4	NA	few	TGTGCCATCAGCAGGACAGTACCGGCTGAAAAACTGTTTTTT	CAISRTVPAEKLFF
TRBV13	TRBJ1-2	NA	many	TGTGCCAGCAGCCCCGGAAGGGACCTCCTTCCTGCTAACTATGGCTACACCTTC	CASSPGRDLLPANYGYTF
TRBV29-1	TRBJ2-7	NA	many	TGCAGCGTTGAGGGGGATGCGGAGGAGACCTACGAGCAGTACTTC	CSVEGDAEETYEQYF